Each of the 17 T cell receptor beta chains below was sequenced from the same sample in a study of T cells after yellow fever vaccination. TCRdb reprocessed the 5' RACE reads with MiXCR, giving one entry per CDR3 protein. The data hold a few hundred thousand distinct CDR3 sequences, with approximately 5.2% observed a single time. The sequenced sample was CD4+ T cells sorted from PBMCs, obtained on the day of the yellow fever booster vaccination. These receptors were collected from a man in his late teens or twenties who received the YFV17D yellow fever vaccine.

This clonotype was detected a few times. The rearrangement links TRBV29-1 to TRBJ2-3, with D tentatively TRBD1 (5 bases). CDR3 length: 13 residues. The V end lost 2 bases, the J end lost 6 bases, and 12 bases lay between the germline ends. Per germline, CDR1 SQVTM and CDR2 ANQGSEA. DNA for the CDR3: TGCAGCGTTGAACAGGGTGCGTCGGATACGCAGTATTTT. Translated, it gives CSVEQGASDTQYF.

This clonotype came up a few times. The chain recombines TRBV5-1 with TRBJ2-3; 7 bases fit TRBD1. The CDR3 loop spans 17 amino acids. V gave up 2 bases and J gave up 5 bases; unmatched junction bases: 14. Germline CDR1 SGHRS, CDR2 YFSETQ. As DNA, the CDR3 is TGCGCCAGCAGCTTTATCGGGACAGTTTTCCGCGTAGATACGCAGTATTTT. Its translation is CASSFIGTVFRVDTQYF. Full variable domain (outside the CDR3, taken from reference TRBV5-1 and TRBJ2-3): KAGVTQTPRYLIKTRGQQVTLSCSPISGHRSVSWYQQTPGQGLQFLFEYFSETQRNKGNFPGRFSGRQFSNSRSEMNVSTLELGDSALYLCASSFIGTVFRVDTQYFGPGTRLTVL.

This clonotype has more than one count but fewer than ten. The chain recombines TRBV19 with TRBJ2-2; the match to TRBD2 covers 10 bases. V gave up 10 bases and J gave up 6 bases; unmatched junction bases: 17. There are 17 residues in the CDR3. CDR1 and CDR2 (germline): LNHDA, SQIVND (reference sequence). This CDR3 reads CATTPGAGGLWSGELFF. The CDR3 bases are TGTGCCACCACCCCCGGAGCGGGGGGGCTGTGGTCCGGGGAGCTGTTTTTT.

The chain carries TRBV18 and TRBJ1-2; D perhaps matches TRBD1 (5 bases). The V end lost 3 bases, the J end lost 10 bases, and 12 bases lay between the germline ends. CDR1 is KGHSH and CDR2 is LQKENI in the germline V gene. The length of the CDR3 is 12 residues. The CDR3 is CASSPGPEDYTF. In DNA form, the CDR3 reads TGTGCCAGCTCACCGGGGCCTGAGGACTACACCTTC.

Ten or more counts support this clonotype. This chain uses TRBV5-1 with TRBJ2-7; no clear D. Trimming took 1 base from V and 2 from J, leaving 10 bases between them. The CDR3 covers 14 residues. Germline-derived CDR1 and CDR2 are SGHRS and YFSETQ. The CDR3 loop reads CASSLSPGPYEQYV. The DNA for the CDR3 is TGCGCCAGCAGCTTGAGCCCGGGTCCCTACGAGCAGTACGTC.

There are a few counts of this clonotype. The CDR3 here is CASSYLTNTGELFF. The CDR3 coding sequence is TGTGCCAGCAGTTACTTAACGAACACCGGGGAGCTGTTTTTT. The chain has TRBV6-5 and TRBJ2-2; D gene uncertain. Germline V gene sequence: CDR1 MNHEY, CDR2 SVGAGI. The CDR3 runs to 14 residues. Between the trimmed V and J ends, which lost 1 base and 0 bases, there was a span of 3 bases.

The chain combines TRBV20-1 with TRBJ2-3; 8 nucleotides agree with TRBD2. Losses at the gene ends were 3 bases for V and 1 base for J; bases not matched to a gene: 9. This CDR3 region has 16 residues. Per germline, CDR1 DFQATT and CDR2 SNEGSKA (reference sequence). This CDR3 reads CSASSPARGGTDTQYF. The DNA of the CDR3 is TGCAGTGCTAGTTCCCCGGCGCGGGGGGGCACAGATACGCAGTATTTT.

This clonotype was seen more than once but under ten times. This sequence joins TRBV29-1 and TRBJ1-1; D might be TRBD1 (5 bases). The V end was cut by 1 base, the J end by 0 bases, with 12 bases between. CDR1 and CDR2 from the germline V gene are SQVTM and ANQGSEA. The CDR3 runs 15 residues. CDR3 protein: CSVEGGGRVNTEAFF. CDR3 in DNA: TGCAGCGTTGAAGGGGGGGGTAGAGTGAACACTGAAGCTTTCTTT.

The CDR3 spells CASSRFTGTVGYEQYF. The CDR3 DNA reads TGTGCCAGCAGCCGATTCACCGGGACGGTAGGCTACGAGCAGTACTTC. This sequence joins TRBV5-6 and TRBJ2-7, with D perhaps being TRBD1 or TRBD2 (5 bases each). CDR1 is SGHDT and CDR2 is YYEEEE in the germline V gene. The CDR3 is 16 amino acids. With 4 bases removed from V and 3 bases from J, the gap between germline ends came to 20 bases. Full variable domain (remainder filled in from reference TRBV5-6 and TRBJ2-7): DAGVTQSPTHLIKTRGQQVTLRCSPKSGHDTVSWYQQALGQGPQFIFQYYEEEERQRGNFPDRFSGHQFPNYSSELNVNALLLGDSALYLCASSRFTGTVGYEQYFGPGTRLTVT.

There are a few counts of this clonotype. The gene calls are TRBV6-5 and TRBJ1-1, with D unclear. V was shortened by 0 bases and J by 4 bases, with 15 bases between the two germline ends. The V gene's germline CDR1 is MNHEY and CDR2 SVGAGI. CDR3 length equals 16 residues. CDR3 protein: CASSYSNPPGSTEAFF. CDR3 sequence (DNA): TGTGCCAGCAGTTACTCGAATCCCCCGGGTAGCACTGAAGCTTTCTTT.

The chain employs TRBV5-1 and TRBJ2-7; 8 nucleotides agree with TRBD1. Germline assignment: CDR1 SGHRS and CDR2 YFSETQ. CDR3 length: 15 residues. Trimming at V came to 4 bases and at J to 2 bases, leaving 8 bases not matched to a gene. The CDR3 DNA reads TGCGCCAGCAGCACAACCGGGACAGGAGCCTACGAGCAGTACTTC. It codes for CASSTTGTGAYEQYF.

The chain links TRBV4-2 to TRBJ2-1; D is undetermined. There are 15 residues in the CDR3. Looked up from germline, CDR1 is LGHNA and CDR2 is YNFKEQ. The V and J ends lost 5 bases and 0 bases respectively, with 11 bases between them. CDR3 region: CASSVETSSYNEQFF. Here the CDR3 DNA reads TGTGCCAGCAGCGTAGAAACCAGCTCCTACAATGAGCAGTTCTTC.

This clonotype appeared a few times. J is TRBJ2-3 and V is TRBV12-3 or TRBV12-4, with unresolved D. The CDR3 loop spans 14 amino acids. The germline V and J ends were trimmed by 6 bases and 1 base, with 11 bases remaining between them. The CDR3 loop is CASSPHMGTDTQYF. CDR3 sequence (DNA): TGTGCCAGCAGCCCGCACATGGGCACAGATACGCAGTATTTT.

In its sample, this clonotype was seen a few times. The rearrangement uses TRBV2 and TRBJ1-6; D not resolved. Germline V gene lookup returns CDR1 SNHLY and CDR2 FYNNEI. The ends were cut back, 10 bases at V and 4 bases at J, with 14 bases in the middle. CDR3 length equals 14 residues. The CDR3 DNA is TGTGCCACCGGCTCCCCTATGTATAATTCACCCCTCCACTTT. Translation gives CATGSPMYNSPLHF.

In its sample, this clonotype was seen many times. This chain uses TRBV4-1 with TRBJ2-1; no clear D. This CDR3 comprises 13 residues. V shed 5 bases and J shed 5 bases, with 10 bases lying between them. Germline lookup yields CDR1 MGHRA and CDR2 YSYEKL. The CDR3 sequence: CASSYLGNNEQFF. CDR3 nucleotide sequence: TGCGCCAGCAGCTATCTGGGGAACAATGAGCAGTTCTTC.

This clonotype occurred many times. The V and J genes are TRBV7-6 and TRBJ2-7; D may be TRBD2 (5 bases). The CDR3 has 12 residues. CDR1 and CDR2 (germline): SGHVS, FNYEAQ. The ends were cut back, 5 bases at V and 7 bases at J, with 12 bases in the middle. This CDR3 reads CASSTDTGEQYV. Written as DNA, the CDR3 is TGTGCCAGCAGCACCGACACGGGGGAGCAGTACGTC.

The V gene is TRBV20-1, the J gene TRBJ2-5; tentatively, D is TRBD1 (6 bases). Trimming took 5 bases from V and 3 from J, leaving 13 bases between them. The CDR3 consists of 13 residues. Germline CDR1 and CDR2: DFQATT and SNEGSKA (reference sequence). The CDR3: CSAFHRAEETQYF. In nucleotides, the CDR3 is TGCAGTGCTTTCCACAGGGCTGAAGAGACCCAGTACTTC.